One and the same sample provided the 11 T cell receptor beta chains below, sequenced in a study of human T cells and chemical hapten exposure. It was the library that attached unique molecular identifiers to individual cDNA molecules. TCRdb re-called the reads through MiXCR, storing one row per CDR3 protein. The data hold over 700 distinct CDR3 sequences, with 60% to 80% observed a single time. Blood, whole and unfractionated, served as the source for total RNA extraction. The sample was whole blood. These receptors were collected from a human donor with alopecia, or a healthy volunteer (not recorded which). Some clones in this sample may be carry-over from other donors' samples. This table probably holds off-target reads from a library built for another chain.

The sample holds one count of this clonotype. This chain links TRBV20-1 with TRBJ1-4, with D uncertain. The V end was cut by 0 bases, the J end by 10 bases, with 12 bases between. Germline CDR1 reads DFQATT; CDR2 reads SNEGSKA (reference sequence). The CDR3 is made up of 13 amino acids. The CDR3 DNA reads TGCAGTGCTAGAGAACTCCCCATTCGAAAACTGTTTTTT. As protein: CSARELPIRKLFF.

This sequence joins TRBV6-2 or TRBV6-3 and TRBJ2-7, with D possibly being TRBD2 (5 bases). Germline CDR1 reads MNHEY; CDR2 reads SVGEGT. The V and J ends lost 8 bases and 0 bases respectively, with 11 bases between them. The CDR3 contains 13 residues. CDR3 sequence (DNA): TGTGCCAGCGGCCGAGGGCCCTCCTACGAGCAGTACTTC. Amino acids: CASGRGPSYEQYF.

The chain combines TRBV20-1 with TRBJ1-3; D is possibly TRBD1 (6 bases). The CDR3 length is 19 residues. V lost 2 bases to trimming and J lost 0 bases, with 23 bases between them. Per the germline V gene, CDR1 is DFQATT and CDR2 is SNEGSKA (reference sequence). The CDR3: CSARPPGRTAPFSGNTIYF. The CDR3 DNA follows: TGCAGTGCTAGACCCCCAGGTCGGACAGCACCTTTCTCTGGAAACACCATATATTTT.

V and J are TRBV6-9 and TRBJ1-6; D is possibly TRBD1 (6 bases). CDR1 is MNHGY, CDR2 SVAAGI, per germline. The length of the CDR3 is 13 residues. Trimming removed 5 bases from V and 8 bases from J, with 10 bases in between. In nucleotides, the CDR3 is TGTGCCAGCAGTCCAGGGGAGCATTCACCCCTCCACTTT. This codes for CASSPGEHSPLHF.

This chain links TRBV6-1 with TRBJ2-3, with TRBD2 matching over 13 bases. The V gene's germline CDR1 is MNHNS and CDR2 SASEGT. With V trimmed by 6 bases and J by 2 bases, 2 bases remained unmatched. The length of the CDR3 is 15 residues. CDR3 in DNA: TGTGCCAGCAGCGGGACTAGCGGGGACACAGATACGCAGTATTTT. Protein sequence: CASSGTSGDTDTQYF.

This chain joins TRBV6-6 and TRBJ1-1; D not certain. Between the trimmed V and J ends, which lost 3 bases and 0 bases, there was a span of 20 bases. Germline V gene sequence: CDR1 MNHNY, CDR2 SVGAGI (reference sequence). The CDR3 spans 18 residues. This CDR3 is CASSYSKLMGRLNTEAFF. In DNA form, the CDR3 reads TGTGCCAGCAGTTATTCTAAGTTGATGGGCAGACTGAACACTGAAGCTTTCTTT.

V usage is TRBV4-3 and J usage is TRBJ1-5, with no clear D. Germline-derived CDR1 and CDR2 are LGHNA and YSLEER. With 1 base removed from V and 2 bases from J, the gap between germline ends came to 3 bases. The CDR3 contains 13 residues. In nucleotides, the CDR3 is TGCGCCAGCAGCCAAGCCCGCAATCAGCCCCAGCATTTT. Protein: CASSQARNQPQHF.

The chain carries TRBV29-1 and TRBJ1-1; possible D gene TRBD1, 6 bases. The CDR3 extends over 13 amino acids. Germline lookup yields CDR1 SQVTM and CDR2 ANQGSEA. V was trimmed by 4 bases and J by 3 bases, leaving 12 bases between them. CDR3 in DNA: TGCAGCGTTGGGGGGGCTCGGGACACTGAAGCTTTCTTT. This sequence encodes CSVGGARDTEAFF.

J is TRBJ1-5 and V is TRBV12-3 or TRBV12-4; unclear D gene. The CDR3 has 12 amino acids. V was clipped by 5 bases and J by 7 bases, with 9 bases between them. The chain's CDR3 is CASSPLGQPQHF. For the CDR3, the DNA is TGTGCCAGCAGTCCCCTAGGCCAGCCCCAGCATTTT.

The rearrangement links TRBV15 to TRBJ2-1, with a tentative D call TRBD2 (6 bases). V was trimmed by 3 bases and J by 7 bases, leaving 13 bases between them. Germline V gives CDR1 LNHNV, CDR2 YYDKDF (reference sequence). The CDR3 length is 14 residues. CDR3 amino acids: CATSRNTRENEQFF. CDR3 in DNA: TGTGCCACCAGCAGGAACACACGGGAGAATGAGCAGTTCTTC.

The V and J genes are TRBV5-6 and TRBJ2-2; 8 positions agree with TRBD2. The V and J ends lost 2 bases and 5 bases, in that order; junction bases with no gene match: 8. Germline CDR1 and CDR2: SGHDT and YYEEEE. This CDR3 has 16 amino acids. The DNA of the CDR3 is TGTGCCAGCAGCTTATACAGCGGGGGTGGAACCGGGGAGCTGTTTTTT. The encoded protein is CASSLYSGGGTGELFF. The whole variable domain, remainder taken from reference TRBV5-6 and TRBJ2-2, is DAGVTQSPTHLIKTRGQQVTLRCSPKSGHDTVSWYQQALGQGPQFIFQYYEEEERQRGNFPDRFSGHQFPNYSSELNVNALLLGDSALYLCASSLYSGGGTGELFFGEGSRLTVL.